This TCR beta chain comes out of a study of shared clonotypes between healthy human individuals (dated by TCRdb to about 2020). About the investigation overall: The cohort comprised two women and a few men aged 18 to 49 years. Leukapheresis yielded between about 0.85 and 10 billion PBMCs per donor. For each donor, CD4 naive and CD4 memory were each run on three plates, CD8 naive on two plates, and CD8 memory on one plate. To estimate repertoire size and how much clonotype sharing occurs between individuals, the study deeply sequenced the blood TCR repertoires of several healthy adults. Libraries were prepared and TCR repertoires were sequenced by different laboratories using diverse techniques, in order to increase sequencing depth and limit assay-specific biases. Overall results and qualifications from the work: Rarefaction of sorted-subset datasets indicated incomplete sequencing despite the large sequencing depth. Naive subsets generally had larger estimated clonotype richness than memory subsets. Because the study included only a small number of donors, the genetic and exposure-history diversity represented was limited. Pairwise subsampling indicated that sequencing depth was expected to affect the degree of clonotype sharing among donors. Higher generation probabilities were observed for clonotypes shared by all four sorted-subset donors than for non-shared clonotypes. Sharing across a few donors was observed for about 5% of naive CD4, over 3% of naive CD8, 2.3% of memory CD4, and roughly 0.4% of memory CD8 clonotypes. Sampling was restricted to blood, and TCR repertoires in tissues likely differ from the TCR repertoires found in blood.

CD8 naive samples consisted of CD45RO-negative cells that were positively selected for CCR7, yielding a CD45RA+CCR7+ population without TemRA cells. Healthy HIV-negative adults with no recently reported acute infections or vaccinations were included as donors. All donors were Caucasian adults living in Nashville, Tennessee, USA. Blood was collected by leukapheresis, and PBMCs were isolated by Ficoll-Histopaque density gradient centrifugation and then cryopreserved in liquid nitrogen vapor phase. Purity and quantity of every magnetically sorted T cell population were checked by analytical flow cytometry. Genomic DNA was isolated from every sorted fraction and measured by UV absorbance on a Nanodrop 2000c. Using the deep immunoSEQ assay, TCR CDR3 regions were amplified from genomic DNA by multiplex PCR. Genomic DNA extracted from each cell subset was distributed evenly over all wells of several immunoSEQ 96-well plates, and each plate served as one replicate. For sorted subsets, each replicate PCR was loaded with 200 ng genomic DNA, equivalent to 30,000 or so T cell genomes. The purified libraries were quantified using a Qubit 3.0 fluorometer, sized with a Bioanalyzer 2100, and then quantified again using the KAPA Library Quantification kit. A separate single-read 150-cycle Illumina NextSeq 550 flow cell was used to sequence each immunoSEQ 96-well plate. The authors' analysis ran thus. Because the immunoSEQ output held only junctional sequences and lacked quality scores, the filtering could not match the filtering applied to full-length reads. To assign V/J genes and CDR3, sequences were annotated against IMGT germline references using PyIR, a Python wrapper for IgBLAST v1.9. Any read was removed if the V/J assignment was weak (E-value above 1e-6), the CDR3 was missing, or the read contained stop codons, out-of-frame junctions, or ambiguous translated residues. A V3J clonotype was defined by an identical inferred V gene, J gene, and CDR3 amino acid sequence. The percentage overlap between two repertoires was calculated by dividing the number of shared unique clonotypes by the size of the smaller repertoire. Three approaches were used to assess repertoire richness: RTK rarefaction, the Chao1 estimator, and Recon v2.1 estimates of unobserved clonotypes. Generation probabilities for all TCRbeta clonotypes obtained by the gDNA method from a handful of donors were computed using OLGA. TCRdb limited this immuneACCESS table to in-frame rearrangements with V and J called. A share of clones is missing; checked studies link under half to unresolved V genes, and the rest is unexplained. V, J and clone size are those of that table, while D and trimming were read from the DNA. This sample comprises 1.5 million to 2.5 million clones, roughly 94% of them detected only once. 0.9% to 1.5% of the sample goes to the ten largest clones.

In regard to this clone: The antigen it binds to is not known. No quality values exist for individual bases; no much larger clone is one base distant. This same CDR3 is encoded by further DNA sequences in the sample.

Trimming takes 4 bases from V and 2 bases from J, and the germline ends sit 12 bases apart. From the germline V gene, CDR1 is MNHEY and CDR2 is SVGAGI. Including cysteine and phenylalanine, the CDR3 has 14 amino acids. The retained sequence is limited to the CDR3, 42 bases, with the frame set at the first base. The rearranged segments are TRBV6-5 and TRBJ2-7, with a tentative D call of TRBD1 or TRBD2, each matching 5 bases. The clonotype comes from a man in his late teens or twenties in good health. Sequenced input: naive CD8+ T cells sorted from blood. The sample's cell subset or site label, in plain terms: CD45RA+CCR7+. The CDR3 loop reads CASSSGTLAYEQYF. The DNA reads TGTGCCAGCAGTTCCGGGACGTTAGCCTACGAGCAGTACTTC.